The clone carrying this T cell receptor beta chain came up a few times. Its antigen remains unknown. The source of the sample is a study of Graves' ophthalmopathy and Graves' hyperthyroidism. Across the study: Peripheral blood (taken before any treatment) was collected at initial diagnosis. Study-level points and caveats: A majority of expanded thyroid clonotypes exceeding 0.001 frequency were likewise present in blood.

Amplifying from RNA transcripts, the study obtained TCR beta CDR3 regions. In the first round, RT-PCR was carried out with HTBI primers, and a multiplex PCR formed the second round. Each CDR3 protein gets one entry after TCRdb re-called the multiplex PCR reads with MiXCR. The sample lists approximately 640,000 distinct CDR3 sequences, over 40% seen once, with 3% to 4% in the top ten. Other autoimmune diseases, uncontrolled infections, pregnancy or lactation excluded patients from enrollment. Clinical symptoms, serum thyroxine, TRAb, thyroid ultrasound and orbital computed tomography were relied on for diagnosis. The sequence was collected from an adult man with Graves' ophthalmopathy. Input material: peripheral blood.

The chain's CDR3 is CASSLVAGMNTGELFF. DNA for the CDR3: TGCGCCAGCAGCTTGGTGGCGGGGATGAACACCGGGGAGCTGTTTTTT. This chain joins TRBV5-1 and TRBJ2-2; a weak D match, TRBD2 (6 bases). Germline loops: CDR1 SGHRS, CDR2 YFSETQ. V was shortened by 0 bases and J by 1 base, with 10 bases between the two germline ends. This CDR3 comprises 16 residues.